The 24 T cell receptor beta chains presented below share a single source sample, sequenced in a study of CXCR3-negative and CXCR3-positive naive CD8 T cells. Regarding the study as a whole: TRB CDR3s of CXCR3-positive naive cells were more hydrophobic than those of CXCR3-negative naive cells.

UMI labels and 5' RACE were used to prepare the TRB cDNA libraries. TCRdb re-called the 5' RACE reads, yielding one record per CDR3 amino acid sequence without DNA. This table holds about 84,000 distinct CDR3 sequences. Their antigens are not known. Source material: naive CXCR3+ CD8+ T cells from blood. Indicated subset: CD45RO-CCR7+CD27+CD95- naive CD8+ T cells expressing CXCR3 (TNR3+). The receptors originated from a human donor in good health. Some clones in this sample may be carry-over from other donors' samples.

V usage is TRBV5-1 and J usage is TRBJ2-1; TCRdb reports TRBD2, a call that lacks DNA to check it against. CDR3 length equals 15 residues. Per the germline V gene, CDR1 is SGHRS and CDR2 is YFSETQ. The CDR3: CASSLAGLPYNEQFF.

The chain combines TRBV4-3 with TRBJ2-1. The V gene's germline CDR1 is LGHNA and CDR2 YSLEER. The CDR3 consists of 13 residues. CDR3 sequence reads: CASSQLSGNEQFF.

This chain links TRBV18 with TRBJ2-1. Germline loops: CDR1 KGHSH, CDR2 LQKENI. The CDR3 consists of 16 residues. CDR3 residues: CASSSARRSSYNEQFF.

The chain couples TRBV16 to TRBJ2-7. Germline-derived CDR1 and CDR2 are KGHSY and FQNENV. The CDR3 is made up of 14 amino acids. The CDR3 region is CASSHEADSYEQYF.

V usage is TRBV6-2 or TRBV6-3 and J usage is TRBJ2-7; the D gene TCRdb calls, TRBD2, cannot be checked with no DNA. The CDR3 has 17 residues. The V gene's germline CDR1 is MNHEY and CDR2 SVGEGT. CDR3 sequence: CASSYSGLAGADYEQYF.

The V and J genes are TRBV5-4 and TRBJ2-3; without DNA, the TCRdb call of TRBD1 cannot be checked. Looked up from germline, CDR1 is SGHNT and CDR2 is YYREEE (reference sequence). The length of the CDR3 is 16 residues. The CDR3 sequence: CASSSPGQGNTDTQYF.

The chain uses TRBV29-1 and TRBJ2-3; the TRBD2 assignment by TCRdb is unverifiable without DNA. Germline CDR1 SQVTM, CDR2 ANQGSEA. The length of the CDR3 is 14 residues. CDR3 loop: CSVLAGGRADTQYF.

The J gene is TRBJ1-6, the V gene TRBV25-1; lacking DNA, the TRBD1 call made by TCRdb goes unchecked. The germline V gene encodes CDR1 MGHDK and CDR2 SYGVNS. CDR3 size: 17 residues. CDR3 in amino acids: CASRTGRLGNYNSPLHF.

The gene calls are TRBV4-2 and TRBJ2-3; no DNA is available, so the TRBD2 call from TCRdb remains unchecked. The germline gives CDR1 LGHNA, CDR2 YNFKEQ. The CDR3 loop spans 17 amino acids. The CDR3 sequence: CASSQEGLAALTDTQYF.

The chain couples TRBV7-9 to TRBJ2-3; TCRdb returns TRBD1, unconfirmable since there is no DNA. This CDR3 is built from 14 residues. CDR1 is SEHNR and CDR2 is FQNEAQ in the germline V gene (reference sequence). CDR3 amino acids: CASTSIAGGGNEYF.

The chain joins TRBV7-9 to TRBJ2-1; lacking DNA, the TRBD1 call made by TCRdb goes unchecked. The CDR3 has 14 amino acids. Per germline, CDR1 SEHNR and CDR2 FQNEAQ (reference sequence). The CDR3 spells CASTGVAVGNEQFF.

The genes are TRBV4-1 and TRBJ2-7; absent DNA, TCRdb's TRBD2 call cannot be checked. CDR3 length: 16 residues. Germline V gives CDR1 MGHRA, CDR2 YSYEKL. The CDR3 protein is CASSQVATSGSYEQYF.

The chain employs TRBV5-1 and TRBJ1-3; TCRdb names TRBD1, which stays unverified in the absence of DNA. The CDR3 is 15 amino acids. CDR1 and CDR2 from the germline V gene are SGHRS and YFSETQ. CDR3 region: CASSSTGEGGNTIYF.

The genes are TRBV4-1 and TRBJ2-7; the TCRdb call, TRBD2, lacks DNA for checking. CDR1 is MGHRA, CDR2 YSYEKL, per germline. The CDR3 is 16 residues long. CDR3 in amino acids: CASSLSPSGSSYEQYF.

The chain has TRBV29-1 and TRBJ2-7; TCRdb lists TRBD2, though no DNA is available to test this call. Germline lookup yields CDR1 SQVTM and CDR2 ANQGSEA. The CDR3 is 15 amino acids. This chain's CDR3 is CSVEDRGGGNNEQYF.

The CDR3 region is CASSQKAGESYEQYF. V gene TRBV4-2 combines with J gene TRBJ2-7; TCRdb's D call, TRBD2, is unchecked because there is no DNA. CDR1 is LGHNA and CDR2 is YNFKEQ in the germline V gene. The CDR3 has 15 residues.

The rearrangement uses TRBV28 and TRBJ1-5; the TCRdb call, TRBD1, lacks DNA for checking. The CDR3 loop spans 13 amino acids. Germline V gene sequence: CDR1 MDHEN, CDR2 SYDVKM. CDR3 loop: CASSFGRGQPQHF.

The rearrangement joins TRBV5-1 to TRBJ2-5; TCRdb calls TRBD1, which cannot be checked without DNA. The CDR3 extends over 15 amino acids. Germline V gene lookup returns CDR1 SGHRS and CDR2 YFSETQ. CDR3 protein: CASSYGGGALETQYF.

This chain uses TRBV4-1 with TRBJ2-7. The germline V gene encodes CDR1 MGHRA and CDR2 YSYEKL. This CDR3 is 15 amino acids long. The CDR3 loop reads CASSQGYGTLYEQYF.

This rearrangement joins TRBV28 to TRBJ2-1. Germline V gene lookup returns CDR1 MDHEN and CDR2 SYDVKM. The CDR3 runs to 14 residues. The CDR3 loop is CASSLGDDLDEQFF.

The chain employs TRBV11-2 and TRBJ2-7; TCRdb picks TRBD1, but there is no DNA to check that call. In germline, CDR1 is SGHAT, CDR2 FQNNGV. The CDR3 totals 13 residues. The CDR3 loop reads CASSHSEGYEQYF.

This chain links TRBV3-1 with TRBJ2-1; the D call from TCRdb, TRBD1, cannot be confirmed without DNA. The germline gives CDR1 LGHDT, CDR2 YNNKEL (reference sequence). This CDR3 is 14 amino acids long. The CDR3 is CASSPRDRGNEQFF.

The chain recombines TRBV19 with TRBJ2-1. The CDR3 is 12 residues long. Germline V gene lookup returns CDR1 LNHDA and CDR2 SQIVND (reference sequence). CDR3 amino acids: CASSINPNEQFF.

The gene calls are TRBV9 and TRBJ2-5; TCRdb selects TRBD1, and the lack of DNA leaves this call unchecked. CDR3 size: 15 residues. CDR1 is SGDLS and CDR2 is YYNGEE in the germline V gene. The CDR3 is CASSVEGQAQETQYF.